These 18 T cell receptor beta chains were all obtained from the same sample, sequenced in a study of cytomegalovirus exposure and HLA in healthy donors (dated 2017 in TCRdb). Libraries were built with the immunoSEQ multiplex PCR assay. The multiplex PCR relied on a mix of 60 forward primers for TCR Vbeta segments and 13 reverse primers for TCR Jbeta segments. The table comes from immuneACCESS by way of TCRdb, which keeps in-frame sequences with V and J called. Part of the clones is missing from these tables; in studies checked, under half for an unresolved V gene and the rest for unknown reasons. The sample's table lists a count of roughly 110,000 clones. The ten largest clones capture 3.7% of the sample. Sequencing input: PBMCs. These receptors were obtained from a man in his thirties or forties in good health and CMV-seronegative.

The chain uses TRBV7-2 and TRBJ2-4; 13 bases align to TRBD2. V lost 5 bases to trimming and J lost 1 base; unmatched junction nucleotides: 8. Germline V CDR1 and CDR2: SGHTA, FQGNSA. This CDR3 is 18 amino acids long. The CDR3 protein is CASSRTTSGGRAKNIQYF. The CDR3 nucleotides read TGTGCCAGCAGCCGGACGACTAGCGGGGGGAGGGCCAAAAACATTCAGTACTTC.

As concerns this clone: Other DNA sequences in this sample translate to the same CDR3. The chain has TRBV7-8 and TRBJ1-2, with 7 nucleotides matching TRBD1. The V and J ends lost 3 bases and 4 bases, in that order; junction bases with no gene match: 11. CDR1 and CDR2 from the germline V gene are SGHVS and FQNEAQ. The CDR3 runs 16 residues. CDR3 DNA sequence: TGTGCCAGCAGCTTGCTCGGGACAGTTTACTTCTATGGCTACACCTTC. It encodes CASSLLGTVYFYGYTF.

This rearrangement joins TRBV5-1 to TRBJ1-5; a possible D gene is TRBD1 (5 bases). The CDR3 is 16 residues long. V was shortened by 4 bases and J by 5 bases, with 19 bases between the two germline ends. Germline V gene lookup returns CDR1 SGHRS and CDR2 YFSETQ. The CDR3: CASSPLFREDDQPQHF. DNA for the CDR3: TGCGCCAGCAGCCCCCTGTTCAGGGAAGATGATCAGCCCCAGCATTTT.

CDR3 sequence: CASSLWREGQGAYEQYF. The CDR3 coding sequence is TGTGCCAGCAGTTTATGGAGGGAGGGACAGGGAGCCTACGAGCAGTACTTC. The V and J genes are TRBV28 and TRBJ2-7; the match to TRBD1 covers 9 bases. Trimming removed 0 bases from V and 2 bases from J; junction bases left unmatched: 8. Germline V lookup: CDR1 MDHEN, CDR2 SYDVKM. The CDR3 is 17 amino acids.

The chain carries TRBV5-1 and TRBJ1-2; TRBD1 matches 11 bases. The CDR3 has 14 amino acids. J was trimmed by 8 bases and V by 0 bases; bases with no gene match: 3. CDR1 is SGHRS and CDR2 is YFSETQ in the germline V gene. The CDR3 DNA reads TGCGCCAGCAGCTTGGCGGGACAGGGGGGGGGCTACACCTTC. It is translated as CASSLAGQGGGYTF.

J is TRBJ2-1 and V is TRBV7-6; D unresolved. This CDR3 has 14 amino acids. Germline CDR1 and CDR2: SGHVS and FNYEAQ. V shed 1 base and J shed 2 bases, with 6 bases lying between them. CDR3 DNA: TGTGCCAGCAGCTTAGTTGCAGCCTACAATGAGCAGTTCTTC. Translating it yields CASSLVAAYNEQFF.

The gene calls are TRBV5-4 and TRBJ1-4, with 7 bases fitting TRBD1. Germline V gene lookup returns CDR1 SGHNT and CDR2 YYREEE (reference sequence). V dropped 3 bases and J dropped 5; count of bases not matched to a gene: 10. The length of the CDR3 is 16 residues. CDR3 region: CASSSDRAGQNEKLFF. CDR3 DNA sequence: TGTGCCAGCAGCTCTGACAGGGCGGGACAGAATGAAAAACTGTTTTTT. The full variable domain, with the rest looked up from reference TRBV5-4 and TRBJ1-4, is ETGVTQSPTHLIKTRGQQVTLRCSSQSGHNTVSWYQQALGQGPQFIFQYYREEENGRGNFPPRFSGLQFPNYSSELNVNALELDDSALYLCASSSDRAGQNEKLFFGSGTQLSVL.

The chain combines TRBV2 with TRBJ2-1; 10 bases align to TRBD1. V lost 5 bases and J lost 2; bases outside the gene matches: 3. Germline V lookup: CDR1 SNHLY, CDR2 FYNNEI. The CDR3 covers 15 residues. This chain's CDR3 is CASSRTGGTYNEQFF. CDR3 bases: TGTGCCAGCAGTCGGACAGGGGGAACCTACAATGAGCAGTTCTTC.

J is TRBJ1-4 and V is TRBV5-6; tentatively, D is TRBD1 (5 bases). The germline gives CDR1 SGHDT, CDR2 YYEEEE. Trimming pared 0 bases from V and 3 bases from J, leaving 9 bases between. The CDR3 sequence is 15 residues long. CDR3 loop: CASSLGGAPNEKLFF. In DNA form, the CDR3 reads TGTGCCAGCAGCTTGGGGGGCGCCCCTAATGAAAAACTGTTTTTT.

The V and J genes are TRBV5-4 and TRBJ1-3, with a possible D match to TRBD1 (5 bases). The V and J ends lost 3 bases and 0 bases respectively, with 7 bases between them. CDR1 SGHNT and CDR2 YYREEE come from the germline V gene (reference sequence). The CDR3 runs to 14 residues. The CDR3 region has the DNA TGTGCCAGCAGCTCCAGGGACTCTGGAAACACCATATATTTT. Residues: CASSSRDSGNTIYF.

The CDR3 loop is CASSKTSGGLYEQYF. CDR3 bases: TGTGCCAGCAGCAAGACTAGCGGGGGGTTGTACGAGCAGTACTTC. The chain employs TRBV5-4 and TRBJ2-7; 13 nucleotides match TRBD2. J lost 4 bases, V lost 4 bases, and 5 bases had no gene match. The germline V gene encodes CDR1 SGHNT and CDR2 YYREEE (reference sequence). CDR3 length: 15 amino acids.

The gene calls are TRBV5-6 and TRBJ2-7; 7 bases line up with TRBD2. The germline gives CDR1 SGHDT, CDR2 YYEEEE. This CDR3 is 15 amino acids long. The V and J ends lost 2 bases and 2 bases, in that order; junction bases with no gene match: 7. The CDR3 here is CASSFDGGGAYEQYF. The CDR3, as DNA: TGTGCCAGCAGCTTCGACGGCGGGGGAGCCTACGAGCAGTACTTC.

The rearrangement links TRBV5-6 to TRBJ2-7; possibly TRBD1 for D (6 bases). Trimming cost V 2 bases and J 2 bases, with 8 bases left between them. The length of the CDR3 is 13 residues. Germline loops: CDR1 SGHDT, CDR2 YYEEEE. This CDR3 is CASSLRQAYEQYF. The CDR3 DNA follows: TGTGCCAGCAGCTTACGACAGGCCTACGAGCAGTACTTC.

CDR3 DNA sequence: TGTGCCTGGAGCTTTAGGTGGAGGGACACTGAAGCTTTCTTT. It encodes CAWSFRWRDTEAFF. V and J are TRBV30 and TRBJ1-1; D is unresolved. The CDR3 is 14 amino acids. V gave up 3 bases and J gave up 3 bases, with 14 bases separating them. Germline assignment: CDR1 GTSNPN and CDR2 SVGIG (reference sequence).

V and J are TRBV4-2 and TRBJ1-1; D gene ambiguous. CDR3 length: 17 amino acids. Germline CDR1 and CDR2: LGHNA and YNFKEQ. V lost 0 bases and J lost 0, with 14 bases in between. CDR3 protein: CASSQDSEGFLNTEAFF. CDR3 coding DNA: TGTGCCAGCAGCCAAGATAGCGAAGGGTTTTTGAACACTGAAGCTTTCTTT.

J is TRBJ2-5 and V is TRBV5-1; 7 nucleotides align to TRBD2. The junction had 14 bases not matched to a gene; V was cut back by 0 bases and J by 3 bases. Germline lookup yields CDR1 SGHRS and CDR2 YFSETQ. This CDR3 is built from 18 residues. The CDR3 here is CASSLGFSGRVREETQYF. The CDR3 DNA is TGCGCCAGCAGCTTGGGGTTTAGCGGGCGAGTCCGGGAAGAGACCCAGTACTTC.

The genes are TRBV29-1 and TRBJ2-3; TRBD2 agrees at 8 bases. Per germline, CDR1 SQVTM and CDR2 ANQGSEA. The CDR3 runs 17 residues. With 3 bases clipped from V and 2 bases from J, the junction kept 13 bases outside the gene matches. CDR3 DNA: TGCAGCGTTGACGGATGGACTAGCCGAGACTCCACAGATACGCAGTATTTT. Its translation: CSVDGWTSRDSTDTQYF.

The rearrangement joins TRBV9 to TRBJ2-3, with 9 nucleotides matching TRBD2. Germline lookup yields CDR1 SGDLS and CDR2 YYNGEE. Trimming cost V 3 bases and J 4 bases; bases outside gene matches: 6. This CDR3 has 15 residues. CDR3 sequence: CASSAAGGLADTQYF. For the CDR3, the DNA is TGTGCCAGCAGCGCCGCGGGGGGGCTCGCAGATACGCAGTATTTT.